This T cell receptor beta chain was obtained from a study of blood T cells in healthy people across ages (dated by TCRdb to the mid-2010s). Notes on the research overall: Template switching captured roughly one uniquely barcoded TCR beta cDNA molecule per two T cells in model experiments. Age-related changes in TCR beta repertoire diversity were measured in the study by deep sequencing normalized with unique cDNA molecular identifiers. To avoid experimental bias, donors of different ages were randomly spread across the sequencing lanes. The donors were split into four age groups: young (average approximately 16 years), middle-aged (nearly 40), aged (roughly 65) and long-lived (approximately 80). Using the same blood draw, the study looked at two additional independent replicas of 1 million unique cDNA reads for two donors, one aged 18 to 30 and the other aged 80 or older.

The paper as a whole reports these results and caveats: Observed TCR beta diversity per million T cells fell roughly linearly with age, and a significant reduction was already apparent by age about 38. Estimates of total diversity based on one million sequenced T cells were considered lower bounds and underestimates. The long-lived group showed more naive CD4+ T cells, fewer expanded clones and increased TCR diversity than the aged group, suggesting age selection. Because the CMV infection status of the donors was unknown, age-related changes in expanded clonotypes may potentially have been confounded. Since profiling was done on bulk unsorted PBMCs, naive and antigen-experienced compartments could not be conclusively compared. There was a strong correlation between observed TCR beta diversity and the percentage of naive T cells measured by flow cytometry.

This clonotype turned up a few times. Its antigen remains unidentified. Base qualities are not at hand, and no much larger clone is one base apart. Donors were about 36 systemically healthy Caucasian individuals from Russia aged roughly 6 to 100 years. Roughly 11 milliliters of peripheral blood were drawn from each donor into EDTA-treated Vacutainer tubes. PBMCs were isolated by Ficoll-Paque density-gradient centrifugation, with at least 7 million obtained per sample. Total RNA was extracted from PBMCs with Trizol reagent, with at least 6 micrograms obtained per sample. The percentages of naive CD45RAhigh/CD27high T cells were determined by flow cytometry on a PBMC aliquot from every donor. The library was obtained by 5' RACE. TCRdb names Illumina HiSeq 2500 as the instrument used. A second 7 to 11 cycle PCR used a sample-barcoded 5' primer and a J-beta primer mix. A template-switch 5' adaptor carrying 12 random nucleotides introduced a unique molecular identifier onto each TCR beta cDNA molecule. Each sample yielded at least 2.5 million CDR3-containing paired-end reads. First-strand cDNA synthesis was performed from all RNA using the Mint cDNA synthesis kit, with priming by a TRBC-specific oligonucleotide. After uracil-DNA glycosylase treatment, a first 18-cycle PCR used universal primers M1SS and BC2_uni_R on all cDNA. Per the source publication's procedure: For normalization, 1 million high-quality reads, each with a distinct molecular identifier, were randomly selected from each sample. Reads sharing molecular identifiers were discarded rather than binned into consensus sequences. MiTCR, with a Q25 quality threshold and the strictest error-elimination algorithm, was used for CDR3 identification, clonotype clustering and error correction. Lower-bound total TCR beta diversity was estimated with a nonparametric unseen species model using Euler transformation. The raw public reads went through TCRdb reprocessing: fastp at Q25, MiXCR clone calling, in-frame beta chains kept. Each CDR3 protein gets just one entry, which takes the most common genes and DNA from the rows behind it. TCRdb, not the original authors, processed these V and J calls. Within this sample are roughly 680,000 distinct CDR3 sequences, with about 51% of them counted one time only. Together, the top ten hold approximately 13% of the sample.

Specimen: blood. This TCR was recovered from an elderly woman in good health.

In nucleotides, the sequence is TGTGCCAGCAGTGAAGACAGGCTTAATGAAAAACTGTTTTTT. The translation is CASSEDRLNEKLFF. The chain is encoded by TRBV6-1 joined to TRBJ1-4; TRBD1 might be the D gene, on 5 matching bases. The CDR3 numbers 14 residues from cysteine through phenylalanine. The only DNA kept is the CDR3, 42 bases in frame from the first base. As encoded in the germline V gene, CDR1 is MNHNS while CDR2 is SASEGT. Between the V and J ends, shortened by 1 base and 4 bases respectively, the junction contains 7 bases.